These 10 T cell receptor beta chains originate from one sample sequenced in a study of CD8+ T cells in alopecia areata. Noted treatment: oral pan-JAK inhibitor, 5-10 mg twice daily. Sequencing relied on a cDNA template that was reverse transcribed from extracted RNA. Clones were sequenced by immunoSEQ multiplex PCR, and TCRdb holds only the in-frame ones, with some missing. The table lists about 200,000 clones, about 60% of them singletons. The sequencing here drew on CD4+ T cells sorted from blood, taken at week 4, from a patient treated with tofacitinib. The receptors derive from a human donor with alopecia areata.

The V and J genes are TRBV7-9 and TRBJ1-1; D perhaps matches TRBD1 (6 bases). Germline assignment: CDR1 SEHNR and CDR2 FQNEAQ (reference sequence). The CDR3 sequence is 17 residues long. Trimming cost V 10 bases and J 1 base, with 25 bases left between them. The CDR3 loop reads CATKFDSRQESNTEAFF. CDR3 DNA sequence: TGTGCCACCAAGTTTGACTCCCGACAGGAGTCGAACACTGAAGCTTTCTTT.

In its sample, this clone was seen once. This chain connects TRBV25-1 to TRBJ2-7; D is possibly TRBD1 or TRBD2 (5 bases each). V was clipped by 7 bases and J by 5 bases, with 12 bases between them. In germline, CDR1 is MGHDK, CDR2 SYGVNS. The CDR3 runs to 12 residues. The CDR3, as DNA: TGTGCCAGCACTTGGGGGTCCCACGAGCAGTACTTC. Translating gives CASTWGSHEQYF.

This chain links TRBV30 with TRBJ1-5, with a possible D match to TRBD1 (5 bases). In germline, CDR1 is GTSNPN, CDR2 SVGIG (reference sequence). The length of the CDR3 is 14 residues. V lost 2 bases and J 6 bases, leaving 14 bases between the germline ends. The CDR3 sequence is CAWSPLVGRQPQHF. CDR3 coding DNA: TGTGCCTGGAGTCCATTGGTGGGGCGTCAGCCCCAGCATTTT.

This clone has more than one count but fewer than ten. The chain joins TRBV23-1 to TRBJ2-1, with D possibly being TRBD2 (6 bases). TRBV23-1 is known as an ORF, though its function is uncertain. The CDR3 is 10 amino acids. Trimming shortened V by 5 bases and J by 12 bases, and 8 bases separated the two germline ends. As DNA, the CDR3 is TGCGCCAGCAGTAGGGAGGCGCAGTTCTTC. It codes for CASSREAQFF.

For this clone: Other DNA sequences of this sample code for an identical CDR3. This chain connects TRBV10-3 to TRBJ1-5; perhaps TRBD1 as D (6 bases). CDR3 length equals 14 residues. Trimming took 0 bases from V and 6 from J, leaving 9 bases between them. Per germline, CDR1 ENHRY and CDR2 SYGVKD. DNA of the CDR3: TGTGCCATCAGTGAGTCAGGGGGGGGTCAGCCCCAGCATTTT. Protein sequence: CAISESGGGQPQHF.

The rearrangement joins TRBV30 to TRBJ2-7; 8 bases line up with TRBD2. V gave up 2 bases and J gave up 7 bases; unmatched junction bases: 19. CDR3 length equals 17 residues. The germline V gene has CDR1 GTSNPN and CDR2 SVGIG (reference sequence). In nucleotides, the CDR3 is TGTGCCTGGAGTATCTTACCCCTCGGACTAGCCGTAGGGGAGCAGTACTTC. Translation: CAWSILPLGLAVGEQYF.

V usage is TRBV29-1 and J usage is TRBJ1-2, with a possible D match to TRBD1 (6 bases). The V end lost 3 bases, the J end lost 7 bases, and 12 bases lay between the germline ends. The CDR3 runs 12 residues. Germline CDR1 is SQVTM and CDR2 is ANQGSEA. This CDR3 is CSVDRKGGGYTF. CDR3 nucleotide sequence: TGCAGCGTTGATCGCAAGGGGGGTGGCTACACCTTC.

The chain is built from TRBV28 and TRBJ2-7, with D possibly called TRBD1 or TRBD2 (5 bases each). Germline assignment: CDR1 MDHEN and CDR2 SYDVKM. V lost 3 bases and J 5 bases, leaving 14 bases between the germline ends. This CDR3 comprises 14 residues. CDR3 sequence: CASSLRAGKHEQYF. CDR3 nucleotide sequence: TGTGCCAGCAGTTTGAGGGCAGGGAAACACGAGCAGTACTTC. Supplemented by reference TRBV28 and TRBJ2-7, the full variable domain reads DVKVTQSSRYLVKRTGEKVFLECVQDMDHENMFWYRQDPGLGLRLIYFSYDVKMKEKGDIPEGYSVSREKKERFSLILESASTNQTSMYLCASSLRAGKHEQYFGPGTRLTVT.

V gene TRBV30 combines with J gene TRBJ1-2, with a possible D match to TRBD1 (6 bases). The V gene's germline CDR1 is GTSNPN and CDR2 SVGIG (reference sequence). Trimming stripped 1 base from V and 4 bases from J, with 16 bases between. CDR3 length equals 15 residues. Written as DNA, the CDR3 is TGTGCCTGGAGTGCAGGAGGGGGGCGTTCCTATGGCTACACCTTC. This gives the protein CAWSAGGGRSYGYTF. The full variable domain, its missing parts supplied by reference TRBV30 and TRBJ1-2, is SQTIHQWPATLVQPVGSPLSLECTVEGTSNPNLYWYRQAAGRGLQLLFYSVGIGQISSEVPQNLSASRPQDRQFILSSKKLLLSDSGFYLCAWSAGGGRSYGYTFGSGTRLTVV.

This rearrangement joins TRBV14 to TRBJ1-2; D not resolved. The ends were cut back, 3 bases at V and 6 bases at J, with 5 bases in the middle. CDR1 SGHDN and CDR2 FVKESK come from the germline V gene. The CDR3 has 11 amino acids. CDR3 residues: CASSHRHGYTF. DNA for the CDR3: TGTGCCAGCAGCCACAGGCATGGCTACACCTTC. The complete variable domain, with remaining parts taken from reference TRBV14 and TRBJ1-2, reads EAGVTQFPSHSVIEKGQTVTLRCDPISGHDNLYWYRRVMGKEIKFLLHFVKESKQDESGMPNNRFLAERTGGTYSTLKVQPAELEDSGVYFCASSHRHGYTFGSGTRLTVV.